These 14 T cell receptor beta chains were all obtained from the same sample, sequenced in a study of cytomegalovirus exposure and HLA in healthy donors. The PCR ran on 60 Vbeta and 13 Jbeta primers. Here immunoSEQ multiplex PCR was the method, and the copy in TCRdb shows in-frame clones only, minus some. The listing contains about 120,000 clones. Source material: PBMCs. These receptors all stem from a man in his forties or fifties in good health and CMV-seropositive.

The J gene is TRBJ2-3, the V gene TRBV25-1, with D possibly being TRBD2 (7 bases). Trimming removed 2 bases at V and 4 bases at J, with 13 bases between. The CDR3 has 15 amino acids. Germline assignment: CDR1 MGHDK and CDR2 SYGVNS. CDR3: CASSEGGASADTQYF. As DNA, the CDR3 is TGTGCCAGCAGTGAAGGGGGGGCGAGCGCAGATACGCAGTATTTT.

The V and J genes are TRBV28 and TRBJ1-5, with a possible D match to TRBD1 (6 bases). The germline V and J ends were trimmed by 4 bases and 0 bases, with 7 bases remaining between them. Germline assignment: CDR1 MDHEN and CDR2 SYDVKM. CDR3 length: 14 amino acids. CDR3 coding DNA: TGTGCCAGCAGTTGGACAGTTAGCAATCAGCCCCAGCATTTT. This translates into CASSWTVSNQPQHF.

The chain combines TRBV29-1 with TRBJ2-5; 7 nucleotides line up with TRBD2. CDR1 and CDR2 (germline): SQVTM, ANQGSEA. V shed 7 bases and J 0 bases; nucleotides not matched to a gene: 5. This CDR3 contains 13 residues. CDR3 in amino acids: CSAFSGYQETQYF. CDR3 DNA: TGCAGCGCCTTTAGCGGGTACCAAGAGACCCAGTACTTC.

The CDR3 coding sequence is TGCAGCGTAGGACAGGGGCGCCAGGAAGCTTTCTTT. This sequence encodes CSVGQGRQEAFF. The genes are TRBV29-1 and TRBJ1-1, with 9 bases matching TRBD1. The junction had 7 bases not matched to a gene; V was cut back by 6 bases and J by 8 bases. Germline V gene data show CDR1 as SQVTM and CDR2 as ANQGSEA. The CDR3 runs to 12 residues.

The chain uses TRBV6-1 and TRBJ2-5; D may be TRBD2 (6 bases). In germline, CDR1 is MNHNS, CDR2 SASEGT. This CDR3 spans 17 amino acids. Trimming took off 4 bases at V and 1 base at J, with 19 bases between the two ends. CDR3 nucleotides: TGTGCCAGCAGTGCAACAATTATAGCGGATCGCCAAGAGACCCAGTACTTC. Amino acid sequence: CASSATIIADRQETQYF.

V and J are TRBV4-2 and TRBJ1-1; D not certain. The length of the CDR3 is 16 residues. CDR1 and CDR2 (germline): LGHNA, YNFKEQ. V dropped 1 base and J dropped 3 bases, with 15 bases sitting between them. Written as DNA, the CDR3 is TGTGCCAGCAGCCAAGTACGGGGAGGTCGGGACACTGAAGCTTTCTTT. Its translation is CASSQVRGGRDTEAFF.

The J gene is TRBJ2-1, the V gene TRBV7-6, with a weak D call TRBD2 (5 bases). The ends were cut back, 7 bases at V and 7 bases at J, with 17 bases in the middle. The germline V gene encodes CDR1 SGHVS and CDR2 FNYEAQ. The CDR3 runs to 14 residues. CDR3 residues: CASTTGAPGNEQFF. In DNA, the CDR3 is TGTGCCAGCACCACCGGCGCCCCGGGGAATGAGCAGTTCTTC.

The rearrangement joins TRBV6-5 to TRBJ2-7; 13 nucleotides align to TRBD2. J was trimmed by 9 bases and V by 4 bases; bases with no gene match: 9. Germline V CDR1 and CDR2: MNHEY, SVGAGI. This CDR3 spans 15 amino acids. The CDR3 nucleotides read TGTGCCAGCAGTTCTGGGACTAGCGGGGTAAGCGGGCAGTACTTC. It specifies CASSSGTSGVSGQYF.

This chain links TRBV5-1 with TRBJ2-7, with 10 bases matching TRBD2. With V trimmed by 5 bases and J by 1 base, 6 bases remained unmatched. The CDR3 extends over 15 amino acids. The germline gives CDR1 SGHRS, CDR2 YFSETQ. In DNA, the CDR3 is TGCGCCAGCAGGTGGCTAGCGGGAGCTTCCTACGAGCAGTACTTC. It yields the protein CASRWLAGASYEQYF.

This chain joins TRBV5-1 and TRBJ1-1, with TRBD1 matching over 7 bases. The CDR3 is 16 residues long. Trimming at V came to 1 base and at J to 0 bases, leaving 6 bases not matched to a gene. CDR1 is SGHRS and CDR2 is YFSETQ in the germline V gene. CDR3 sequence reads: CASSLPSGQMNTEAFF. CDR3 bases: TGCGCCAGCAGCTTGCCCTCGGGACAGATGAACACTGAAGCTTTCTTT. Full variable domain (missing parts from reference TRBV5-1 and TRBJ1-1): KAGVTQTPRYLIKTRGQQVTLSCSPISGHRSVSWYQQTPGQGLQFLFEYFSETQRNKGNFPGRFSGRQFSNSRSEMNVSTLELGDSALYLCASSLPSGQMNTEAFFGQGTRLTVV.

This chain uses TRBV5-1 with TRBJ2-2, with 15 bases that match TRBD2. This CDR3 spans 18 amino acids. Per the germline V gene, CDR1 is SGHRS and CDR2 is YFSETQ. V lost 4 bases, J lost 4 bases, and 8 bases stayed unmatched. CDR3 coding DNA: TGCGCCAGCAGCCCTAGGACTAGCGGGAGGGGCTTCACCGGGGAGCTGTTTTTT. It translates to CASSPRTSGRGFTGELFF. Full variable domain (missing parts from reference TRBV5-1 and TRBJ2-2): KAGVTQTPRYLIKTRGQQVTLSCSPISGHRSVSWYQQTPGQGLQFLFEYFSETQRNKGNFPGRFSGRQFSNSRSEMNVSTLELGDSALYLCASSPRTSGRGFTGELFFGEGSRLTVL.

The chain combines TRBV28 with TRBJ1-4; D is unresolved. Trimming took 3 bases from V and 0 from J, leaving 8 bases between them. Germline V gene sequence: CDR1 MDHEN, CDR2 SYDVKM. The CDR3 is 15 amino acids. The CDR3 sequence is CASSLRSATNEKLFF. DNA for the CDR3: TGTGCCAGCAGTTTGCGTAGTGCAACTAATGAAAAACTGTTTTTT.

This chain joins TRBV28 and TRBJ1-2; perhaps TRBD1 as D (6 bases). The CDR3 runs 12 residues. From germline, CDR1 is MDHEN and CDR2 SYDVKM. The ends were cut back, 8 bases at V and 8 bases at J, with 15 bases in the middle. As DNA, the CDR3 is TGTGCCAGCGGGCAGGGGCTGTTAGGCTACACCTTC. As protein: CASGQGLLGYTF.

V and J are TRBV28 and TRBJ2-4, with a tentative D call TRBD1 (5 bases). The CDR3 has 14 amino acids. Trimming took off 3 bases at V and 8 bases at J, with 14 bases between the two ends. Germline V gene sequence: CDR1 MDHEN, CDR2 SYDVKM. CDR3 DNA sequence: TGTGCCAGCAGTTTCCCAGGGTTAGGATACATTCAGTACTTC. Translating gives CASSFPGLGYIQYF.